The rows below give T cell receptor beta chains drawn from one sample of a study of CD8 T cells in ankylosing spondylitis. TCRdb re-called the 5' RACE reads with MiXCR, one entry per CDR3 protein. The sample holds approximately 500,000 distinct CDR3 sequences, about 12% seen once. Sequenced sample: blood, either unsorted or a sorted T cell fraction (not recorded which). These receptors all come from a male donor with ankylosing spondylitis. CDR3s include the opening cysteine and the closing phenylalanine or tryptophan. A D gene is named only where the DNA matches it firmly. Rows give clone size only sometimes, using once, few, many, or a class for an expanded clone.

CASSVSGTGAYGYTF	TGTGCCAGCTCAGTTTCCGGGACAGGGGCTTATGGCTACACCTTC	TRBV18	TRBJ1-2	TRBD1	.
CASRGDPTNEKLFF	TGTGCCAGTAGAGGTGATCCAACTAATGAAAAACTGTTTTTT	TRBV19	TRBJ1-4	.	.
CAISGNTGELFF	TGTGCCATCAGTGGGAACACCGGGGAGCTGTTTTTT	TRBV10-3	TRBJ2-2	.	.
CASSVTGQGGTGELFF	TGTGCCAGCAGCGTCACCGGACAGGGAGGCACCGGGGAGCTGTTTTTT	TRBV9	TRBJ2-2	TRBD1	.
CASSYSRLSGRYNEQFF	TGTGCCAGCAGTTACTCACGCCTTAGCGGGAGGTACAATGAGCAGTTCTTC	TRBV6-5	TRBJ2-1	TRBD2	few
CSVHTPIREAFF	TGCAGCGTTCATACACCCATTCGGGAAGCTTTCTTT	TRBV29-1	TRBJ1-1	.	few
CASSPTGLDTEAFF	TGCGCCAGCAGCCCGACGGGATTGGACACTGAAGCTTTCTTT	TRBV5-1	TRBJ1-1	.	few
CSVRQPDQPQHF	TGCAGTGTAAGACAGCCGGATCAGCCCCAGCATTTT	TRBV20-1	TRBJ1-5	.	few
CASSSGGLTTGELFF	TGCGCCAGCAGCTCTGGGGGACTCACAACCGGGGAGCTGTTTTTT	TRBV5-1	TRBJ2-2	.	.
CASSPQGSEANVLTF	TGTGCCAGTAGTCCACAGGGGTCTGAGGCCAACGTCCTGACTTTC	TRBV19	TRBJ2-6	TRBD1	.
CASSLDGSGSTDTQYF	TGCGCCAGCAGCTTGGATGGTAGCGGGAGTACAGATACGCAGTATTTT	TRBV5-1	TRBJ2-3	TRBD2	.
CATSPHLGQYTDTQYF	TGTGCCACCAGTCCTCACTTGGGCCAGTACACAGATACGCAGTATTTT	TRBV24-1	TRBJ2-3	.	many
CASSPEGGGTEAFF	TGTGCCAGCAGCCCCGAGGGGGGAGGGACTGAAGCTTTCTTT	TRBV13	TRBJ1-1	.	.
CASSVGLALMGNEQFF	TGCGCCAGCAGCGTGGGACTAGCGCTTATGGGCAATGAGCAGTTCTTC	TRBV5-1	TRBJ2-1	TRBD2	.
CASSLERGHGDTQYF	TGCGCCAGCAGCTTGGAACGGGGCCACGGGGATACGCAGTATTTT	TRBV5-1	TRBJ2-3	.	.
CASSLGVASGMADTQYF	TGCGCCAGCAGCTTGGGGGTTGCTAGCGGGATGGCAGATACGCAGTATTTT	TRBV5-1	TRBJ2-3	TRBD2	.
CSAPRSGANVLTF	TGCAGTGCTCCCCGCTCTGGGGCCAACGTCCTGACTTTC	TRBV20-1	TRBJ2-6	.	.
CASSLEETDTQYF	TGTGCCAGCAGTTTAGAGGAGACAGATACGCAGTATTTT	TRBV6-6	TRBJ2-3	.	many
CSGGGDATNEKLFF	TGCAGTGGGGGGGGGGATGCAACTAATGAAAAACTGTTTTTT	TRBV20-1	TRBJ1-4	.	.
CASSQQNQPQHF	TGTGCCAGCAGCCAACAAAATCAGCCCCAGCATTTT	TRBV3-1	TRBJ1-5	.	.
CASSPRTASTDTQYF	TGTGCCAGCAGCCCGCGCACCGCTAGCACAGATACGCAGTATTTT	TRBV7-9	TRBJ2-3	.	many
CASSAGTGWNQPQHF	TGCGCCAGCAGCGCCGGGACAGGGTGGAATCAGCCCCAGCATTTT	TRBV5-1	TRBJ1-5	TRBD1	many
CASSLEIDPSDTQYF	TGTGCCAGCAGCTTAGAGATCGATCCTTCAGATACGCAGTATTTT	TRBV11-3	TRBJ2-3	.	few
CASSLGVNNEQFF	TGTGCCAGCAGCTTGGGGGTTAACAATGAGCAGTTCTTC	TRBV7-2	TRBJ2-1	.	many
CSLRVGLVYEQYF	TGCAGTCTCAGGGTGGGACTAGTCTACGAGCAGTACTTC	TRBV20-1	TRBJ2-7	TRBD2	few
CASSLDGYSPLHF	TGTGCCAGCAGCTTAGACGGGTATTCACCCCTCCACTTT	TRBV11-2	TRBJ1-6	.	.
CASSLGQVKRFTEAFF	TGTGCCAGCAGCCTCGGACAGGTCAAGAGGTTTACTGAAGCTTTCTTT	TRBV7-9	TRBJ1-1	TRBD1	few